A single sample gave rise to the 22 T cell receptor beta chains below, sequenced in a study of blood T cell repertoires in COVID-19. The data were produced by immunoSEQ multiplex PCR, yet TCRdb's version contains in-frame clones alone and is incomplete. The table includes around 400,000 clones, approximately 90% detected once. Material: PBMCs or T cells enriched from blood (not recorded which). The receptors stem from a woman younger than 35 who had been exposed to COVID-19.

This chain joins TRBV18 and TRBJ2-3; TRBD1 matches at 9 bases. The CDR3 runs to 13 residues. V trimming: 6 bases; J trimming: 4 bases; junction bases outside the gene matches: 2. From germline, CDR1 is KGHSH and CDR2 LQKENI. The CDR3 DNA follows: TGTGCCAGCTCCCGGGACAGGGCAGATACGCAGTATTTT. Protein sequence: CASSRDRADTQYF.

This clone has only one observation. This chain uses TRBV5-4 with TRBJ2-7, with TRBD1 matching over 9 bases. After removal of 4 bases from V and 2 bases from J, the junction contained 4 bases not matched to a gene. The CDR3 sequence is 14 residues long. Germline lookup yields CDR1 SGHNT and CDR2 YYREEE (reference sequence). The CDR3 DNA follows: TGTGCCAGCAGCATGGGACAGGGCCCCTACGAGCAGTACTTC. It is translated as CASSMGQGPYEQYF.

This chain joins TRBV11-2 and TRBJ2-1; TRBD2 aligns across 10 bases. The CDR3 sequence is 13 residues long. From germline, CDR1 is SGHAT and CDR2 FQNNGV. The ends lost 1 base at V and 10 bases at J; junction bases unmatched: 1. The CDR3 region is CASSLVGLAEQFF. The CDR3 DNA reads as TGTGCCAGCAGCTTAGTGGGACTAGCGGAGCAGTTCTTC.

In its sample, this clone was seen a few times. This chain connects TRBV4-2 to TRBJ2-7, with D tentatively TRBD2 (6 bases). Between the trimmed V and J ends, which lost 0 bases and 3 bases, there was a span of 18 bases. Germline CDR1 reads LGHNA; CDR2 reads YNFKEQ. The CDR3 length is 17 residues. The CDR3: CASSQEGGSGAVYEQYF. The CDR3 DNA reads TGTGCCAGCAGCCAAGAAGGAGGTAGCGGAGCCGTCTACGAGCAGTACTTC.

The V gene is TRBV5-4, the J gene TRBJ1-6; 7 bases are a match to TRBD1. V lost 4 bases to trimming and J lost 7 bases; unmatched junction nucleotides: 11. Germline V CDR1 and CDR2: SGHNT, YYREEE (reference sequence). This CDR3 has 16 amino acids. The CDR3 is CASSRYSGQLNSPLHF. The CDR3 DNA sequence: TGTGCCAGCAGCCGGTATTCGGGACAGTTGAATTCACCCCTCCACTTT.

This chain links TRBV5-1 with TRBJ1-2, with 8 bases lining up with TRBD1. The germline CDR1 and CDR2 sequences are SGHRS and YFSETQ. The CDR3 spans 14 residues. V lost 3 bases, J lost 4 bases, and 5 bases stayed unmatched. In DNA form, the CDR3 reads TGCGCCAGCAGCTCACGGGACAGGACCTATGGCTACACCTTC. This codes for CASSSRDRTYGYTF.

The chain employs TRBV5-1 and TRBJ2-3, with 8 positions matching TRBD2. Germline V CDR1 and CDR2: SGHRS, YFSETQ. CDR3 length: 15 residues. V lost 4 bases and J lost 4; bases outside the gene matches: 8. Here the CDR3 reads CASSLGTSLPDTQYF. Here the CDR3 DNA reads TGCGCCAGCAGCCTCGGGACTAGTTTGCCAGATACGCAGTATTTT.

In its sample, this clone was seen once. The gene calls are TRBV9 and TRBJ1-1, with D tentatively TRBD1 (6 bases). With 0 bases removed from V and 3 bases from J, the gap between germline ends came to 12 bases. The CDR3 totals 15 residues. From germline, CDR1 is SGDLS and CDR2 YYNGEE. The CDR3 region has the DNA TGTGCCAGCAGCGTAGTGGGGGCGCAGGACACTGAAGCTTTCTTT. Translating it yields CASSVVGAQDTEAFF.

The chain is built from TRBV4-1 and TRBJ2-7; tentative D call: TRBD2 (6 bases). Germline V gene sequence: CDR1 MGHRA, CDR2 YSYEKL. V shed 1 base and J shed 6 bases, with 13 bases lying between them. The CDR3 covers 14 residues. In nucleotides, the CDR3 is TGCGCCAGCAGCCAAGCTGGAGGGCCGGTCGAGCAGTACTTC. Amino acid sequence: CASSQAGGPVEQYF.

This sequence joins TRBV18 and TRBJ1-4, with a tentative D call TRBD1 (6 bases). The CDR3 contains 15 residues. Germline lookup yields CDR1 KGHSH and CDR2 LQKENI. V gave up 2 bases and J gave up 5 bases, with 12 bases separating them. CDR3 in DNA: TGTGCCAGCTCACCAGCGCGGCAGGGGAATGAAAAACTGTTTTTT. Translation: CASSPARQGNEKLFF.

The chain employs TRBV23-1 and TRBJ1-2; D may be TRBD1 (5 bases). TRBV23-1 is reported as an ORF; its role is uncertain. The CDR3 has 20 residues. Trimming cost V 0 bases and J 3 bases, with 26 bases left between them. The CDR3 sequence is CASSQSTVGDSTLSHYGYTF. CDR3 nucleotide sequence: TGCGCCAGCAGTCAATCGACTGTAGGAGACAGCACCTTATCGCACTATGGCTACACCTTC.

DNA for the CDR3: TGTGCCAGCACCCGGGGTTATCAGCCCCAGCATTTT. This gives the protein CASTRGYQPQHF. This chain connects TRBV6-5 to TRBJ1-5; D unresolved. The germline gives CDR1 MNHEY, CDR2 SVGAGI. This CDR3 comprises 12 residues. Trimming pared 7 bases from V and 5 bases from J, leaving 9 bases between.

The chain couples TRBV7-9 to TRBJ2-1; maybe TRBD1 (5 bases). The V end was cut by 4 bases, the J end by 9 bases, with 16 bases between. From germline, CDR1 is SEHNR and CDR2 FQNEAQ (reference sequence). This CDR3 has 14 residues. This chain's CDR3 is CASSSTSGLGEQFF. Written as DNA, the CDR3 is TGTGCCAGCAGCTCCACCTCAGGGTTGGGTGAGCAGTTCTTC.

V usage is TRBV2 and J usage is TRBJ2-1, with 10 bases matching TRBD1. This CDR3 has 15 amino acids. CDR1 and CDR2 (germline): SNHLY, FYNNEI. The junction had 10 bases not matched to a gene; V was cut back by 5 bases and J by 9 bases. CDR3 bases: TGTGCCAGCAGTCAGACAGGGGGCGCGAGGGGTGAGCAGTTCTTC. As protein: CASSQTGGARGEQFF.

The chain employs TRBV30 and TRBJ2-2; no definite D call. The CDR3 loop spans 13 amino acids. Germline V gives CDR1 GTSNPN, CDR2 SVGIG (reference sequence). The V gene lost 2 bases and the J gene lost 7 bases, with 11 bases spanning the gap. CDR3 nucleotide sequence: TGTGCCTGGAGTTTTGGGCAGAGCGGGGAGCTGTTTTTT. It codes for CAWSFGQSGELFF.

Comments on this clone: Other DNA sequences in this specimen translate into the identical CDR3. The chain joins TRBV5-6 to TRBJ2-7; 7 positions match TRBD1. The CDR3 contains 16 residues. CDR1 is SGHDT and CDR2 is YYEEEE in the germline V gene. The ends lost 1 base at V and 4 bases at J; junction bases unmatched: 11. CDR3: CASSLWFGDRVYEQYF. CDR3 DNA sequence: TGTGCCAGCAGCTTGTGGTTCGGGGACAGAGTTTACGAGCAGTACTTC.

The chain links TRBV2 to TRBJ1-1; D might be TRBD1 (6 bases). V was cut by 5 bases and J by 5 bases, with 18 bases left in between. The CDR3 is 15 amino acids. Germline lookup yields CDR1 SNHLY and CDR2 FYNNEI. CDR3 loop: CASSIPGQRQTEAFF. The CDR3 DNA reads as TGTGCCAGCAGTATACCTGGACAGCGGCAAACTGAAGCTTTCTTT.

Here the CDR3 DNA reads TGTGCCACCAGAAACAGGGATTCGGAAACCGGGGAGCTGTTTTTT. Translated, it gives CATRNRDSETGELFF. This chain links TRBV24-1 with TRBJ2-2; D is possibly TRBD1 (6 bases). V shed 7 bases and J shed 5 bases, with 16 bases lying between them. Looked up from germline, CDR1 is KGHDR and CDR2 is SFDVKD. CDR3 length: 15 amino acids.

This chain uses TRBV18 with TRBJ2-3; D may be TRBD1 (7 bases). CDR3 length equals 18 residues. Germline V lookup: CDR1 KGHSH, CDR2 LQKENI. V lost 3 bases and J 1 base, leaving 20 bases between the germline ends. The CDR3 loop reads CASSPRIGGGSGTDTQYF. The CDR3 coding sequence is TGTGCCAGCTCACCCCGTATAGGAGGGGGCTCTGGCACAGATACGCAGTATTTT.

The chain uses TRBV20-1 and TRBJ2-4, with D perhaps matching TRBD2 (5 bases). V was clipped by 3 bases and J by 7 bases, with 13 bases between them. This CDR3 is 13 amino acids long. Germline V gene sequence: CDR1 DFQATT, CDR2 SNEGSKA (reference sequence). The CDR3 coding sequence is TGCAGTGCTAGTGCAACTAGTGCGAACATTCAGTACTTC. This sequence encodes CSASATSANIQYF.

V usage is TRBV20-1 and J usage is TRBJ1-6; 8 bases align to TRBD1. In germline, CDR1 is DFQATT, CDR2 SNEGSKA (reference sequence). J was trimmed by 8 bases and V by 3 bases; bases with no gene match: 3. This CDR3 region has 13 residues. CDR3 amino acids: CSASAGGDSPLHF. CDR3 coding DNA: TGCAGTGCTAGTGCAGGGGGCGATTCACCCCTCCACTTT.

The chain carries TRBV7-6 and TRBJ2-1; a weak D match, TRBD2 (5 bases). Trimming took off 2 bases at V and 8 bases at J, with 16 bases between the two ends. The length of the CDR3 is 15 residues. CDR1 and CDR2 from the germline V gene are SGHVS and FNYEAQ. This CDR3 is CASSLQLVRGHEQFF. The CDR3 DNA is TGTGCCAGCAGCTTACAACTAGTTAGAGGCCATGAGCAGTTCTTC. Variable domain in full (rest from reference TRBV7-6 and TRBJ2-1): GAGVSQSPRYKVTKRGQDVALRCDPISGHVSLYWYRQALGQGPEFLTYFNYEAQQDKSGLPNDRFSAERPEGSISTLTIQRTEQRDSAMYRCASSLQLVRGHEQFFGPGTRLTVL.